The clone carrying this T cell receptor (beta chain) was picked up a small number of times. What it binds is unknown. The use of a sample-barcoded 5' primer and a J-beta primer mix characterized a second PCR of about 7 to 12 cycles. TCRdb used MiXCR to reprocess the 5' RACE reads, holding one entry per CDR3 protein. The repertoire has approximately 670,000 distinct CDR3 sequences, 35% to 50% of them found once; the top ten carry around 30%. Total RNA amounts of at least 6 micrograms were extracted per sample. The V end was cut by 0 bases, the J end by 4 bases, with 9 bases between. Germline CDR1 SGHKS, CDR2 YYEKEE (reference sequence). This CDR3 is 14 amino acids long. This specimen comes from a study of blood T cells in healthy people across ages. Overall study results and limits: A greater number of naive CD4+ cells and higher diversity distinguished long-lived donors from aged donors. Age brought a roughly linear fall in TCR beta diversity measured per million T cells. Diversity figures based on one million T cells were deemed too low.

This TCR was recovered from an older man in good health. The gene calls are TRBV5-5 and TRBJ2-3; D is uncertain. The sample consisted of blood. The CDR3: CASSLAHQPDTQYF. CDR3 sequence (DNA): TGTGCCAGCAGCTTGGCTCACCAGCCAGATACGCAGTATTTT.